This record covers a single T cell receptor (beta chain). TCRdb keeps only in-frame clones here, not all; method: immunoSEQ multiplex PCR. The profile shows more than 95,000 clones, around 87% of them singletons. This specimen comes from a study of control samples from healthy donors and cancer patients. The CDR3 totals 15 residues. CDR1 and CDR2 from the germline V gene are SNHLY and FYNNEI. Trimming took off 6 bases at V and 4 bases at J, with 13 bases between the two ends. The chain has TRBV2 and TRBJ2-6, with D unclear. The sample was blood. The TCR comes from a man in his sixties in good health. This CDR3 reads CASRNYEPGANVLTF. CDR3 sequence (DNA): TGTGCCAGCAGAAATTACGAGCCCGGGGCCAACGTCCTGACTTTC.